The T cell receptor (beta chain) under discussion was sequenced for a study of blood T cells in healthy people across ages. Study details: Through template switching, about one barcoded beta molecule was captured per two T cells, as measured in model experiments.

CDR3 length equals 13 residues. CDR1 and CDR2 (germline): MGHRA, YSYEKL. J gave up 5 bases and V 3 bases, and 3 bases lay outside the gene matches. Donors gave roughly 10 milliliters of peripheral blood apiece. Using a J-beta primer mix together with a sample-barcoded 5' primer, a second PCR was run for about 6 to 12 cycles. No fewer than 3 million CDR3-containing paired-end reads came from each sample. TCRdb reprocessed the 5' RACE reads via MiXCR and lists one record per CDR3 protein. The profile shows about 1.8 million distinct CDR3 sequences, roughly 49% of them singletons. Whole-study findings and limits: A greater number of naive CD4+ cells and higher diversity distinguished long-lived donors from aged donors.

With respect to this clonotype: Its target is not known.

The source material was blood. The V gene is TRBV4-1, the J gene TRBJ1-2, with 7 bases identical to TRBD1. This receptor was obtained from a woman aged 40 to 50 in good health. The CDR3 region has the DNA TGCGCCAGCAGCCATCCGGGACAGTATGGCTACACCTTC. It yields the protein CASSHPGQYGYTF.